The text below deals with one TCR beta chain. This record belongs to a study of blood T cell repertoires in COVID-19. The table came from immunoSEQ multiplex PCR; TCRdb's copy has only in-frame clones and leaves some out. The top ten clones hold 0.95% to 1.2% of a sample with 250,000 to 350,000 clones, about 93% of them seen once. Per the germline V gene, CDR1 is LGHNA and CDR2 is YSLEER. J gave up 5 bases and V 1 base, and 8 bases lay outside the gene matches. CDR3 length equals 17 residues. The J gene is TRBJ2-3, the V gene TRBV4-3; 11 bases are a match to TRBD2. Sequences were obtained from PBMCs or T cells enriched from blood (not recorded which). The clonotype originates from a woman aged 25 to 39 who had recovered from COVID-19. The CDR3 coding sequence is TGCGCCAGCAGCCAAGCAGTAGCGGGAGGGCAGGGAGATACGCAGTATTTT. Its protein product is CASSQAVAGGQGDTQYF.